This T cell receptor (beta chain) was retrieved from a study of blood T cells in healthy people across ages. This clonotype was seen many times. The use of a sample-barcoded 5' primer and a J-beta primer mix characterized a second PCR of about 6 to 11 cycles. One entry per CDR3 protein results from TCRdb running MiXCR on the 5' RACE reads. Here the sample spans hundreds of thousands of distinct CDR3 sequences, roughly 46% being singletons. The sample taken for sequencing was blood. The TCR sequence derives from an elderly man in good health.

As DNA, the CDR3 is TGTGCCAGCAGTTTAGAGGGGGGGGCCGGACACAATGAGCAGTTCTTC. Amino acids: CASSLEGGAGHNEQFF. V and J are TRBV12-3 or TRBV12-4 and TRBJ2-1; D may be TRBD2 (7 bases). Trimming pared 1 base from V and 5 bases from J, leaving 15 bases between. The CDR3 contains 16 residues.